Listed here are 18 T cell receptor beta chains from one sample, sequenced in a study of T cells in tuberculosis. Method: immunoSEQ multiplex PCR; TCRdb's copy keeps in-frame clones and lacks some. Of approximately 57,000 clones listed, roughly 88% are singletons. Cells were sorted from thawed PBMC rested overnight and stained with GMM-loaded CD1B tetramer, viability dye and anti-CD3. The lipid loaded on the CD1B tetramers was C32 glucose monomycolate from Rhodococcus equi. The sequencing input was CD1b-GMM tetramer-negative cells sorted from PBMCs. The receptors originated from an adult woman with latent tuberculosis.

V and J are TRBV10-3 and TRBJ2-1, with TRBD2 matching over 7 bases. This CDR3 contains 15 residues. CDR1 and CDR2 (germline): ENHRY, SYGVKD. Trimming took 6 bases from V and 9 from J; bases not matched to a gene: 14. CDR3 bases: TGTGCCATCAGATCGGGAGGTGTTGGTGGGGGTGAGCAGTTCTTC. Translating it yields CAIRSGGVGGGEQFF.

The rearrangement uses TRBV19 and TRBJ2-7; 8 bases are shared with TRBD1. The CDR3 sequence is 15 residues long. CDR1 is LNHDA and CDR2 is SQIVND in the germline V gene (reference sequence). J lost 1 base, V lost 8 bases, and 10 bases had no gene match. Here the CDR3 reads CASRAGQGASYEQYF. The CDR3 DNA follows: TGTGCCAGTCGGGCCGGACAGGGAGCTTCCTACGAGCAGTACTTC.

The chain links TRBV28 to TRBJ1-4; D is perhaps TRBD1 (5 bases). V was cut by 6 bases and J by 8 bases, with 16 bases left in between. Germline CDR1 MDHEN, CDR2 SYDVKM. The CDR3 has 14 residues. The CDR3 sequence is CASSQDTSSEKLFF. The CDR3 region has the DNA TGTGCCAGCAGCCAGGACACATCTTCGGAAAAACTGTTTTTT.

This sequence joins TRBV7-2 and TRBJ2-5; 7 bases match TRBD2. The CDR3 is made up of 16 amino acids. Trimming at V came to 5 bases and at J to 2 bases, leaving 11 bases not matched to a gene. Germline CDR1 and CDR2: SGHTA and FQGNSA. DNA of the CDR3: TGTGCCAGCAGCCTAGGGAGCGGGGCGGGTCAAGAGACCCAGTACTTC. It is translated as CASSLGSGAGQETQYF.

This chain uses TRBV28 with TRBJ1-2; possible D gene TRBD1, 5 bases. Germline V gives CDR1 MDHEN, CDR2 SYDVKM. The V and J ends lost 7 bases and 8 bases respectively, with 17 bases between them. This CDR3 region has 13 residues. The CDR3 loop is CASTPGPIAGYTF. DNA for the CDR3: TGTGCCAGCACCCCAGGGCCGATCGCCGGCTACACCTTC.

This CDR3 reads CASSLGRGPGGPIGEQFF. CDR3 nucleotide sequence: TGTGCCAGCAGCTTAGGGCGTGGGCCGGGAGGGCCAATCGGTGAGCAGTTCTTC. The V and J genes are TRBV7-3 and TRBJ2-1; TRBD2 matches at 8 bases. Unmatched junction bases numbered 18, after V lost 2 bases and J lost 9 bases. Germline values: CDR1 SGHTA, CDR2 FQGTGA. The CDR3 totals 18 residues.

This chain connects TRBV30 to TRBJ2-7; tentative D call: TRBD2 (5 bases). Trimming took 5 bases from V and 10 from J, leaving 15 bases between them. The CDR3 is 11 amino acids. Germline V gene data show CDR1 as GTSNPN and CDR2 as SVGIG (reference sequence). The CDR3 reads CAWGRERSQYF. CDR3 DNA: TGTGCCTGGGGTAGGGAGAGGTCTCAGTACTTC.

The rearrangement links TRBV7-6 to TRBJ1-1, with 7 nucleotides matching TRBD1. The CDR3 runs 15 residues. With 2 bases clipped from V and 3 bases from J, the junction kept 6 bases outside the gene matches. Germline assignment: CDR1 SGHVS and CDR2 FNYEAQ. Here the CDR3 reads CASSLSDRAHTEAFF. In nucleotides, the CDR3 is TGTGCCAGCAGCTTATCAGACAGGGCCCACACTGAAGCTTTCTTT.

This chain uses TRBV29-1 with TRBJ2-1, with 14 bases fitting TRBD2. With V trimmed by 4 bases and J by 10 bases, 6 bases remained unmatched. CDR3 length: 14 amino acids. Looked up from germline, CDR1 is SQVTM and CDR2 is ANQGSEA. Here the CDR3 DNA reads TGCAGCGTTGCGTGGAGACTAGCGGGGGGGGAGCAGTTCTTC. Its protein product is CSVAWRLAGGEQFF.

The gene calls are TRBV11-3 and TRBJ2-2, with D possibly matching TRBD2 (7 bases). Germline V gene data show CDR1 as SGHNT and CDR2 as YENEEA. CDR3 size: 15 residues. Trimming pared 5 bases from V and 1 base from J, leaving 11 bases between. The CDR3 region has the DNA TGTGCCAGCAGCCCGAGGGGGGGGAACACCGGGGAGCTGTTTTTT. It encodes CASSPRGGNTGELFF. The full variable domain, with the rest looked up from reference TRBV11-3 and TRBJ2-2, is EAGVVQSPRYKIIEKKQPVAFWCNPISGHNTLYWYLQNLGQGPELLIRYENEEAVDDSQLPKDRFSAERLKGVDSTLKIQPAELGDSAVYLCASSPRGGNTGELFFGEGSRLTVL.

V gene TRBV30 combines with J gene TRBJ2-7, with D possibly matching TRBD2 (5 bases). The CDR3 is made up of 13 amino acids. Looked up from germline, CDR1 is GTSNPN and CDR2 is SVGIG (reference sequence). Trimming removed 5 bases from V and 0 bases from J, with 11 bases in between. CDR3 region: CAWQNRDSYEQYF. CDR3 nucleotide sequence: TGTGCCTGGCAAAACCGGGACTCCTACGAGCAGTACTTC.

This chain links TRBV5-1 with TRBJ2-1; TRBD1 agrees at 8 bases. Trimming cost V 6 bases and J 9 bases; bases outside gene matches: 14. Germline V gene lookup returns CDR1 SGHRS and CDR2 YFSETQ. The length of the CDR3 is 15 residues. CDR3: CASKPGSQGAAEQFF. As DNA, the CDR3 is TGCGCCAGCAAACCCGGGTCTCAGGGGGCGGCTGAGCAGTTCTTC.

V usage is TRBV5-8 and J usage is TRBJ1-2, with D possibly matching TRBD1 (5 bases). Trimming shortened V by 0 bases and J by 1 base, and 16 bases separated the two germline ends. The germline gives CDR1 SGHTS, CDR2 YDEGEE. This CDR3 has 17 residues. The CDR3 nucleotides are TGTGCCAGCAGCTTGGCCAGGCAGGGCCGAATTAACTATGGCTACACCTTC. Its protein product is CASSLARQGRINYGYTF.

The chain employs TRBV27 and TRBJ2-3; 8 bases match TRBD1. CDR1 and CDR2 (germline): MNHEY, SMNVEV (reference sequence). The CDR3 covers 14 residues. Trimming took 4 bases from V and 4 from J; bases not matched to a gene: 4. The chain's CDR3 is CASSSPQGADTQYF. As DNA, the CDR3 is TGTGCCAGCAGTTCTCCACAGGGGGCAGATACGCAGTATTTT.

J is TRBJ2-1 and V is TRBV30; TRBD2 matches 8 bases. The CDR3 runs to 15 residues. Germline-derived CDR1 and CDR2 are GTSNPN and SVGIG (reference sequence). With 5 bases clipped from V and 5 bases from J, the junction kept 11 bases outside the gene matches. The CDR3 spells CAWSSGGFTNNEQFF. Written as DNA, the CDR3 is TGTGCCTGGTCCTCGGGGGGGTTTACCAACAATGAGCAGTTCTTC.

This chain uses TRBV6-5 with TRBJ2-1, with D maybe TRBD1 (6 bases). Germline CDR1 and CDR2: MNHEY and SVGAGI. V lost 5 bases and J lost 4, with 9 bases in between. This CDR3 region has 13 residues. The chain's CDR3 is CASSKQGYNEQFF. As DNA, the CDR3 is TGTGCCAGCAGTAAACAGGGTTACAATGAGCAGTTCTTC.

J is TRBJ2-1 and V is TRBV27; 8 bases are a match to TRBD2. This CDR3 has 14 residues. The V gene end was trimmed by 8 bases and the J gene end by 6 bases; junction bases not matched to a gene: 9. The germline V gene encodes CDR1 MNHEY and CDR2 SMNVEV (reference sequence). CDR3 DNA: TGTGCCAGCGGGGTGCGGGGGGCGGGCAATGAGCAGTTCTTC. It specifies CASGVRGAGNEQFF.

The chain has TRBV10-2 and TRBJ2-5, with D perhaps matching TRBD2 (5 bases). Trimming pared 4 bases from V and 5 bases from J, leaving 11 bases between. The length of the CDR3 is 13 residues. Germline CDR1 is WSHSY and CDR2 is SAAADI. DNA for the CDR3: TGCGCCAGCAGTGGAGGGCCTCAGGAGACCCAGTACTTC. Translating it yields CASSGGPQETQYF.